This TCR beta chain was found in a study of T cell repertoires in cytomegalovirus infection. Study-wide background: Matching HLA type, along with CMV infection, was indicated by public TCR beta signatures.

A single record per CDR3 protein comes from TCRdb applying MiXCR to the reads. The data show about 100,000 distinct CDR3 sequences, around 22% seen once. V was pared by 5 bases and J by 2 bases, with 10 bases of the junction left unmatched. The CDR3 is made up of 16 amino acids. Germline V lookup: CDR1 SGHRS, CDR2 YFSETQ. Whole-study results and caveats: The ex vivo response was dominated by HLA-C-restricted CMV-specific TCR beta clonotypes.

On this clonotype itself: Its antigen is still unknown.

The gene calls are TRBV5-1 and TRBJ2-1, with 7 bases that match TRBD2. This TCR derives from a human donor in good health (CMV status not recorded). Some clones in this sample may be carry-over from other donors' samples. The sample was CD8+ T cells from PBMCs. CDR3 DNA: TGCGCCAGCAGTCAACATCGGAGCGGGACCTACAATGAGCAGTTCTTC. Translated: CASSQHRSGTYNEQFF.